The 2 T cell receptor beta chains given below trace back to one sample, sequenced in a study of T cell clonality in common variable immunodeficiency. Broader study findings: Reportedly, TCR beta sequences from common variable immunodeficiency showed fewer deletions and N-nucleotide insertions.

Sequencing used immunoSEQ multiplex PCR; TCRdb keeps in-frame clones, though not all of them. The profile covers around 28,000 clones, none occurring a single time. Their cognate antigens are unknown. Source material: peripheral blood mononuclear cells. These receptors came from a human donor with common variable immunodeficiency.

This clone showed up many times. This chain's CDR3 is CASSMGARVQTQYF. CDR3 DNA (partial): TGTGCCAGTAGTATGGGGGCCAGGGTGCAGACC. The chain recombines TRBV19 with TRBJ2-5; D is perhaps TRBD1 (6 bases). The sequence runs out 3 residues before the end of the CDR3; the remainder is reconstructed from the germline J gene. This CDR3 comprises 14 residues. The V and J ends lost 3 bases and 6 bases respectively, with 14 bases between them. Germline CDR1 LNHDA, CDR2 SQIVND (reference sequence).

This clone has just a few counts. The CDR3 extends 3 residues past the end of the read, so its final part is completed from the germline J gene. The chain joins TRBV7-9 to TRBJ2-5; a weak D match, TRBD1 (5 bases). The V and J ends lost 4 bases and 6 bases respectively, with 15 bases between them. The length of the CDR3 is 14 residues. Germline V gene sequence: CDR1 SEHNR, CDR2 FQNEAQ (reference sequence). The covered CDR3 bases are TGTGCCAGCAGCTCCTCGGACATAAGAAAGACC. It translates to CASSSSDIRKT. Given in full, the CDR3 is CASSSSDIRKTQYF.